This entry lists 5 T cell receptor beta chains sequenced from one sample in a study of blood T cell repertoires in COVID-19. The method was immunoSEQ multiplex PCR; TCRdb's version includes in-frame clones alone and lacks a portion of them. In the table there are about 320,000 clones, about 90% of which are singletons. Sequencing was carried out using PBMCs or T cells enriched from blood (not recorded which). The receptors originated from a man between 25 and 39 years old who had recovered from COVID-19.

The CDR3 reads CASSQDQAGGFFGYTF. The CDR3 bases are TGCGCCAGCAGCCAAGATCAGGCGGGGGGCTTCTTCGGCTACACCTTC. This chain links TRBV4-1 with TRBJ1-2, with D possibly TRBD1 on 6 matching bases. Trimming cost V 0 bases and J 8 bases, with 19 bases left between them. The germline V gene has CDR1 MGHRA and CDR2 YSYEKL. This CDR3 is built from 16 residues.

The V and J genes are TRBV10-3 and TRBJ2-2; D perhaps matches TRBD1 (5 bases). Germline V gene lookup returns CDR1 ENHRY and CDR2 SYGVKD. This CDR3 region has 16 residues. V shed 4 bases and J shed 0 bases, with 12 bases lying between them. In DNA, the CDR3 is TGTGCCATCAGTGTGGCAGGGCTGCCGAACACCGGGGAGCTGTTTTTT. It is translated as CAISVAGLPNTGELFF.

This chain connects TRBV5-1 to TRBJ2-1; 8 bases fit TRBD1. Germline V gene data show CDR1 as SGHRS and CDR2 as YFSETQ. The CDR3 runs 14 residues. After removal of 4 bases from V and 4 bases from J, the junction contained 4 bases not matched to a gene. This CDR3 is CASSVGQGYNEQFF. In DNA form, the CDR3 reads TGCGCCAGCAGCGTCGGACAGGGATACAATGAGCAGTTCTTC.

This rearrangement joins TRBV14 to TRBJ1-1, with a tentative D call TRBD1 (5 bases). The germline V gene encodes CDR1 SGHDN and CDR2 FVKESK. The V end was cut by 0 bases, the J end by 4 bases, with 15 bases between. The CDR3 contains 16 residues. CDR3 residues: CASSQDWGLPSTEAFF. The CDR3 DNA reads TGTGCCAGCAGCCAAGATTGGGGACTCCCATCCACTGAAGCTTTCTTT.

This clone came up once. The chain couples TRBV9 to TRBJ1-2; D remains ambiguous. Trimming stripped 0 bases from V and 8 bases from J, with 14 bases between. CDR3 length: 14 residues. In germline, CDR1 is SGDLS, CDR2 YYNGEE. CDR3 residues: CASSVVGFPGGYTF. The CDR3 region has the DNA TGTGCCAGCAGCGTAGTGGGGTTCCCGGGGGGCTACACCTTC.